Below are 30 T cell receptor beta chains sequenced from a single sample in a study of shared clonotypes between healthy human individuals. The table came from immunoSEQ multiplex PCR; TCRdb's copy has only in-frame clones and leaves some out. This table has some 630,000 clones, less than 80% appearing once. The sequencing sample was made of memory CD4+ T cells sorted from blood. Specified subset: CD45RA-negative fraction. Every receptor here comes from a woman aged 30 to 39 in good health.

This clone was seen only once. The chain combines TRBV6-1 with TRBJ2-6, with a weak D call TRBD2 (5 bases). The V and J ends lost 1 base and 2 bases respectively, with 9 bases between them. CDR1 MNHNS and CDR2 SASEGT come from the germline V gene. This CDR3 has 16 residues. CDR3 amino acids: CASSEDGGTGANVLTF. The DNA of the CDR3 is TGTGCCAGCAGTGAAGACGGAGGTACTGGGGCCAACGTCCTGACTTTC.

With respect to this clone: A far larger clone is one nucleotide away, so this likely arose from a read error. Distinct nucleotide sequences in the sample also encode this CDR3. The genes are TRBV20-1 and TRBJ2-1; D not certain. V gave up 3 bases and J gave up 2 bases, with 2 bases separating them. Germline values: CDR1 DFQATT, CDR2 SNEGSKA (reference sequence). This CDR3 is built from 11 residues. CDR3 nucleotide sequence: TGCAGTGCTAGCCCCTACAATGAGCAGTTCTTC. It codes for CSASPYNEQFF.

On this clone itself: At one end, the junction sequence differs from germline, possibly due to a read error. DNA of the CDR3: TGCAGCGTCGAAGACAATAACTATGGCTACACCTTC. Its translation: CSVEDNNYGYTF. The rearrangement joins TRBV29-1 to TRBJ1-2; D remains unclear. The CDR3 consists of 12 residues. Germline loops: CDR1 SQVTM, CDR2 ANQGSEA.

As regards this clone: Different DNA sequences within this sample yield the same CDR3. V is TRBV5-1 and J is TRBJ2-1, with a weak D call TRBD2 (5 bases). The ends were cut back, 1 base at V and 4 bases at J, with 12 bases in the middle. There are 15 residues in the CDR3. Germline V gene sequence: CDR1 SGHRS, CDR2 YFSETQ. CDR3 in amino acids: CASSLSSSGYNEQFF. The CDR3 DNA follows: TGCGCCAGCAGCTTGTCTAGCAGTGGGTACAATGAGCAGTTCTTC.

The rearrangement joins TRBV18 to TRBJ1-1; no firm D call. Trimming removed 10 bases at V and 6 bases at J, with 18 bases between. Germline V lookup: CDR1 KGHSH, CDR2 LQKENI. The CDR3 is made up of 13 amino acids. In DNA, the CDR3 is TGTGCCACACGGCGGTCGGGGATGGCTGAAGCTTTCTTT. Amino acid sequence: CATRRSGMAEAFF.

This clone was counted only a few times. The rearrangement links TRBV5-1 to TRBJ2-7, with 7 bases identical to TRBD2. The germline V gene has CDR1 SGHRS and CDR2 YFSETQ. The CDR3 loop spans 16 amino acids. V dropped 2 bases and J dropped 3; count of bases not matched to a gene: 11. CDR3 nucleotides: TGCGCCAGCAGCTTTACTAGCGAGCATAACCTCTACGAGCAGTACTTC. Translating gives CASSFTSEHNLYEQYF.

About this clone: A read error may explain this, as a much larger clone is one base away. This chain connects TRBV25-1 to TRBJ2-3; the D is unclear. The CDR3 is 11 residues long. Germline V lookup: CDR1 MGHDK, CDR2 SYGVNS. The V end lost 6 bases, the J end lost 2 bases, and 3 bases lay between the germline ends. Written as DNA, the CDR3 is TGTGCCAGCAGGCACACAGATACGCAGTATTTT. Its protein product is CASRHTDTQYF.

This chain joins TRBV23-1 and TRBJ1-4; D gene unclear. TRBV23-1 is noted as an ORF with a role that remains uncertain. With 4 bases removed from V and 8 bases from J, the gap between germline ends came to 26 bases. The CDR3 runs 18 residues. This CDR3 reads CASSPDNGVWGSEEKLFF. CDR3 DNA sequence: TGCGCCAGCAGTCCCGACAATGGGGTTTGGGGATCGGAAGAAAAACTGTTTTTT.

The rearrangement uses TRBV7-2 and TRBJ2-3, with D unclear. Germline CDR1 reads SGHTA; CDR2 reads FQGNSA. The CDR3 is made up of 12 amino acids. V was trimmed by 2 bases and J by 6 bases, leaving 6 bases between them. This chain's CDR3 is CASSLRWDTQYF. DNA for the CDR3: TGTGCCAGCAGCTTAAGGTGGGATACGCAGTATTTT.

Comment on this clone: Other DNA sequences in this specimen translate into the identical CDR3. The CDR3 loop reads CASSPSSGSSYEQYF. In DNA form, the CDR3 reads TGTGCCAGCAGCCCCAGCAGCGGAAGCTCCTACGAGCAGTACTTC. The V gene is TRBV5-6, the J gene TRBJ2-7; D is perhaps TRBD2 (5 bases). This CDR3 region has 15 residues. Trimming took 4 bases from V and 0 from J, leaving 14 bases between them. CDR1 is SGHDT, CDR2 YYEEEE, per germline.

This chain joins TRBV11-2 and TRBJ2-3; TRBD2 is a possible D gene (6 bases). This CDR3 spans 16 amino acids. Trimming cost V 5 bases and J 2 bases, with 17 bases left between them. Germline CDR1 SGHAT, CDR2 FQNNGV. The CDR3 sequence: CASSGGRRRDTDTQYF. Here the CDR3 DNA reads TGTGCCAGCAGCGGGGGGAGGAGGCGGGACACAGATACGCAGTATTTT.

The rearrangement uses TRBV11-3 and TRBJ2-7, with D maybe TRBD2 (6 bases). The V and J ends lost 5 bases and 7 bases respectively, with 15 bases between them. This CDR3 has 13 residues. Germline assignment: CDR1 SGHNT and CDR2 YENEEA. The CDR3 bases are TGTGCCAGCAGCAACCAAGGCAGCGGGGAGCAGTACTTC. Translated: CASSNQGSGEQYF.

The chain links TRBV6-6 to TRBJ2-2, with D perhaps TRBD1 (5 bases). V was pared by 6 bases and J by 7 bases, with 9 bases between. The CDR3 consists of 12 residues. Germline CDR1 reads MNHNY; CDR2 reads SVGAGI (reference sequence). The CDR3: CASRLQVGELFF. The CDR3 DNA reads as TGTGCCAGCAGGTTACAGGTCGGGGAGCTGTTTTTT.

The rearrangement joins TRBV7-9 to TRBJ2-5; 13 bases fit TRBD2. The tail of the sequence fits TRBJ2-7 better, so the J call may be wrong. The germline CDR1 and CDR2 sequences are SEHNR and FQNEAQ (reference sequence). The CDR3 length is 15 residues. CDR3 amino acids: CASSLGTSGSFEQYF. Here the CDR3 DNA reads TGTGCCAGCAGCTTAGGGACTAGCGGGAGTTTCGAGCAGTACTTC.

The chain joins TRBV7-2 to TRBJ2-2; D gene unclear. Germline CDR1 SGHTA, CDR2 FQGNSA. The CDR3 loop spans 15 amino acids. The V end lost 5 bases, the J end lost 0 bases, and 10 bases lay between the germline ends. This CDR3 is CASSGNIPNTGELFF. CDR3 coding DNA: TGTGCCAGCAGCGGGAACATCCCGAACACCGGGGAGCTGTTTTTT. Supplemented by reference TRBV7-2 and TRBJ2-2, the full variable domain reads GAGVSQSPSNKVTEKGKDVELRCDPISGHTALYWYRQSLGQGLEFLIYFQGNSAPDKSGLPSDRFSAERTGGSVSTLTIQRTQQEDSAVYLCASSGNIPNTGELFFGEGSRLTVL.

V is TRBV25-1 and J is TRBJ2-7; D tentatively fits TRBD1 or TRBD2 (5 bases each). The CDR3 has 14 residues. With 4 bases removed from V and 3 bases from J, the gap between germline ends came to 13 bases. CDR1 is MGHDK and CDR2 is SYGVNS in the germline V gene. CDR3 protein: CASSGGYGDYEQYF. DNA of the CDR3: TGTGCCAGCAGTGGGGGGTACGGGGACTACGAGCAGTACTTC.

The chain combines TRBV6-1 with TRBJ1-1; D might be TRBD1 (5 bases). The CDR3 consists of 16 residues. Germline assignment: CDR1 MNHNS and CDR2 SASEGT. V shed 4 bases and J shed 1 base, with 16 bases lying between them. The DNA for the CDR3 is TGTGCCAGCAGTGGGGGGGGTCTCAACCCGAACACTGAAGCTTTCTTT. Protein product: CASSGGGLNPNTEAFF.

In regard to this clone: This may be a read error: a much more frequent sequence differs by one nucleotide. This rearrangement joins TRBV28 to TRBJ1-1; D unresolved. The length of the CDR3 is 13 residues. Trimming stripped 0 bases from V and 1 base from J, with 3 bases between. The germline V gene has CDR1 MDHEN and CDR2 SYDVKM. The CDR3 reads CASSLWQNTEAFF. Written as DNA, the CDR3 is TGTGCCAGCAGTTTATGGCAGAACACTGAAGCTTTCTTT.

In nucleotides, the CDR3 is TGCGCCAGCAGCCAAGACGGGCGGGCGGACAGGACGACTTCGGCTTTCTTT. This sequence encodes CASSQDGRADRTTSAFF. V is TRBV4-1 and J is TRBJ1-1; 7 positions match TRBD1. Germline values: CDR1 MGHRA, CDR2 YSYEKL. With V trimmed by 0 bases and J by 11 bases, 18 bases remained unmatched. This CDR3 is built from 17 residues.

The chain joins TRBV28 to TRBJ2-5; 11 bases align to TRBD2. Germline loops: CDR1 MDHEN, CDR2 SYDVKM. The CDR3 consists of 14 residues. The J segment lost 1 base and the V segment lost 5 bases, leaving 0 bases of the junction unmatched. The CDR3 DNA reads TGTGCCAGCAGTGGACTAGCGGGCCAAGAGACCCAGTACTTC. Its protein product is CASSGLAGQETQYF.

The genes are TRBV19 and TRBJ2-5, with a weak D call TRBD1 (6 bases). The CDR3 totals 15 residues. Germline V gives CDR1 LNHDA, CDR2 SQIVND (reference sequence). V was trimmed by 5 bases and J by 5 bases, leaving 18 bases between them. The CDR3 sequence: CASSVPSTGPETQYF. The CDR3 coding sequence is TGTGCCAGTAGTGTCCCGTCAACAGGGCCTGAGACCCAGTACTTC.

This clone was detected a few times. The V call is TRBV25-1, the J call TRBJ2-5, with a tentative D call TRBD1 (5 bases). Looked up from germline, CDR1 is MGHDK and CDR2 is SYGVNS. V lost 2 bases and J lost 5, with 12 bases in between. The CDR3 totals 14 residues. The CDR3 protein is CASSEGGARETQYF. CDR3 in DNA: TGTGCCAGCAGTGAAGGTGGGGCGCGGGAGACCCAGTACTTC.

The CDR3 region has the DNA TGCGCCAGCAGCTTGGAGGGGGCGAAGACCCAGTACTTC. Translating gives CASSLEGAKTQYF. The chain employs TRBV5-1 and TRBJ2-5, with 7 positions matching TRBD1. The CDR3 is 13 residues long. Germline lookup yields CDR1 SGHRS and CDR2 YFSETQ. V trimming: 0 bases; J trimming: 6 bases; junction bases outside the gene matches: 2.

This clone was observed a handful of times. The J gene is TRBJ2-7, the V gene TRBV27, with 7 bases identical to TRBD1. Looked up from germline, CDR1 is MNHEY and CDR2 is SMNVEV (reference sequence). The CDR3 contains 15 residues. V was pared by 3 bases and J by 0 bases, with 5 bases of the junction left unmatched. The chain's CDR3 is CASSFSDRSSYEQYF. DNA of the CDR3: TGTGCCAGCAGTTTCTCGGACAGGAGCTCCTACGAGCAGTACTTC.

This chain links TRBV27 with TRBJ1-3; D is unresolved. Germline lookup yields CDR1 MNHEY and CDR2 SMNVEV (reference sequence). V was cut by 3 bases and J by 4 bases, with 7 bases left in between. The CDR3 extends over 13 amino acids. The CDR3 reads CASSFRIGNTIYF. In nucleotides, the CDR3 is TGTGCCAGCAGTTTTCGTATCGGAAACACCATATATTTT.

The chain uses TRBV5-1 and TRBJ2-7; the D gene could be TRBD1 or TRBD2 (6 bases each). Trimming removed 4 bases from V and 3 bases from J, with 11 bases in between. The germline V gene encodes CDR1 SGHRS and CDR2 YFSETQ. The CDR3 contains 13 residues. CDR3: CASSEGGLYEQYF. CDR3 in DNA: TGCGCCAGCAGCGAGGGGGGACTCTACGAGCAGTACTTC.

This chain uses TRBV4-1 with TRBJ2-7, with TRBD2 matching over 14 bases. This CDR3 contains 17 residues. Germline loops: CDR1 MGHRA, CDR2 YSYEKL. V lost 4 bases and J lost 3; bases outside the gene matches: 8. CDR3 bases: TGCGCCAGCAGCCTCGGGACTAGCGGGAGCTCGGGCTACGAGCAGTACTTC. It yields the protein CASSLGTSGSSGYEQYF.

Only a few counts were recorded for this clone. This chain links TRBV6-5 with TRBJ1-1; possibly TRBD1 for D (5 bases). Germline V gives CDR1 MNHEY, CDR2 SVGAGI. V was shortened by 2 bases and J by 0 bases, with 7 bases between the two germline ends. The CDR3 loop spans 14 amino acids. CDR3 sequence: CASSYGGMNTEAFF. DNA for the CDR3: TGTGCCAGCAGTTACGGGGGGATGAACACTGAAGCTTTCTTT.

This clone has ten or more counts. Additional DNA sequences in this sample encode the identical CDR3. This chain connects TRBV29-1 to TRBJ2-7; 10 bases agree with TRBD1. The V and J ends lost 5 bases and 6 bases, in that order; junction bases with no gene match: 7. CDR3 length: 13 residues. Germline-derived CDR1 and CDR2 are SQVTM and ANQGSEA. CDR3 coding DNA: TGCAGCGTTCCGGGAGGGGACAGGGGCGAGCAGTACTTC. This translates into CSVPGGDRGEQYF.

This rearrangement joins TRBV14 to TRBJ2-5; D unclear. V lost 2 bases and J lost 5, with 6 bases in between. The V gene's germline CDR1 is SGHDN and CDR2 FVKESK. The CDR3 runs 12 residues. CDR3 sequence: CASSQFYETQYF. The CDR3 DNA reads TGTGCCAGCAGCCAATTCTATGAGACCCAGTACTTC.